The 18 T cell receptor beta chains in this list originate from one sample, sequenced in a study of control samples from healthy donors and cancer patients. TCRdb's copy holds only in-frame clones and misses some; the assay was immunoSEQ multiplex PCR. The table has 75,000 to 80,000 clones, around 90% seen once. Sample: PBMCs. The source is a woman aged 45 to 65 with colorectal cancer.

The CDR3 reads CASTLSGAGVNEQFF. Written as DNA, the CDR3 is TGCGCCAGCACCCTGAGCGGGGCGGGGGTGAATGAGCAGTTCTTC. The rearrangement joins TRBV10-2 to TRBJ2-1, with TRBD2 identical over 7 bases. The germline CDR1 and CDR2 sequences are WSHSY and SAAADI. V dropped 7 bases and J dropped 7; count of bases not matched to a gene: 13. The CDR3 totals 15 residues.

The chain uses TRBV27 and TRBJ2-5; D ambiguous. The CDR3 spans 14 residues. V lost 2 bases, J lost 2 bases, and 9 bases lay in between. Germline V lookup: CDR1 MNHEY, CDR2 SMNVEV (reference sequence). CDR3 bases: TGTGCCAGCAGTTTAAAGGACGCACAAGAGACCCAGTACTTC. Translating it yields CASSLKDAQETQYF.

This sequence joins TRBV5-4 and TRBJ1-2; 9 bases line up with TRBD1. V lost 4 bases, J lost 6 bases, and 4 bases stayed unmatched. This CDR3 comprises 13 residues. The germline V gene encodes CDR1 SGHNT and CDR2 YYREEE (reference sequence). CDR3 DNA: TGTGCCAGCAGCCCCGGGGACAGGGATGGCTACACCTTC. Protein sequence: CASSPGDRDGYTF.

This chain connects TRBV6-5 to TRBJ1-5; 7 bases fit TRBD1. V trimming: 6 bases; J trimming: 5 bases; junction bases outside the gene matches: 4. Germline values: CDR1 MNHEY, CDR2 SVGAGI. The CDR3 totals 13 residues. CDR3 region: CASRQGRYQPQHF. The CDR3, as DNA: TGTGCCAGCAGACAGGGGAGATATCAGCCCCAGCATTTT.

The gene calls are TRBV18 and TRBJ1-3; TRBD1 might be the D (6 bases). The V gene lost 1 base and the J gene lost 7 bases, with 14 bases spanning the gap. Germline CDR1 KGHSH, CDR2 LQKENI. This CDR3 has 15 amino acids. CDR3 in DNA: TGTGCCAGCTCACCACAGGGGGACGGTCGTAACACCATATATTTT. Encoded protein: CASSPQGDGRNTIYF. The complete variable domain, with remaining parts taken from reference TRBV18 and TRBJ1-3, reads NAGVMQNPRHLVRRRGQEARLRCSPMKGHSHVYWYRQLPEEGLKFMVYLQKENIIDESGMPKERFSAEFPKEGPSILRIQQVVRGDSAAYFCASSPQGDGRNTIYFGEGSWLTVV.

The chain uses TRBV21-1 and TRBJ2-1; no check of the table's D call, TRBD2, against the DNA was made. TRBV21-1 is noted as a pseudogene. This CDR3 is 15 amino acids long. The CDR3 DNA is TGTGCCAGCAGCAAGCGGGCTAGCGGGGGTCGTGAGCAGTTCTTC. Its protein product is CASSKRASGGREQFF.

The V gene is TRBV2, the J gene TRBJ1-5, with D uncertain. The germline V gene has CDR1 SNHLY and CDR2 FYNNEI. Deletions cut 4 bases from V and 0 bases from J, with 10 bases between. The length of the CDR3 is 15 residues. CDR3 amino acids: CASSVDQYSNQPQHF. The CDR3 nucleotides read TGTGCCAGCAGTGTGGACCAGTATAGCAATCAGCCCCAGCATTTT.

This clone was seen only once. The rearrangement links TRBV27 to TRBJ1-5, with D perhaps matching TRBD1 (5 bases). V shed 4 bases and J shed 4 bases, with 11 bases lying between them. CDR1 MNHEY and CDR2 SMNVEV come from the germline V gene (reference sequence). The CDR3 loop spans 14 amino acids. CDR3: CASSSGTPNQPQHF. For the CDR3, the DNA is TGTGCCAGCAGTTCCGGGACGCCGAATCAGCCCCAGCATTTT.

This sequence joins TRBV7-2 and TRBJ1-3; D is unclear. The CDR3 length is 14 residues. Germline CDR1 and CDR2: SGHTA and FQGNSA. The V gene lost 5 bases and the J gene lost 2 bases, with 10 bases spanning the gap. The CDR3 DNA sequence: TGTGCCAGCAGCGCCGGACTCACTGGAAACACCATATATTTT. Translated: CASSAGLTGNTIYF.

The chain uses TRBV2 and TRBJ2-3; a possible D gene is TRBD2 (7 bases). Trimming pared 4 bases from V and 1 base from J, leaving 12 bases between. The V gene's germline CDR1 is SNHLY and CDR2 FYNNEI. The CDR3 loop spans 15 amino acids. DNA for the CDR3: TGTGCCAGCAGTGCCGGGGGGCCGGGCACAGATACGCAGTATTTT. It codes for CASSAGGPGTDTQYF.

The chain couples TRBV7-2 to TRBJ2-3; D not certain. Germline V gene data show CDR1 as SGHTA and CDR2 as FQGNSA. V gave up 1 base and J gave up 4 bases, with 9 bases separating them. CDR3 size: 14 residues. The CDR3 region has the DNA TGTGCCAGCAGCTTAGTTTACACAGCAGATACGCAGTATTTT. Protein product: CASSLVYTADTQYF.

This chain connects TRBV24-1 to TRBJ1-1; D is unresolved. This CDR3 has 14 amino acids. V was cut by 3 bases and J by 7 bases, with 14 bases left in between. The germline CDR1 and CDR2 sequences are KGHDR and SFDVKD. CDR3: CATSDPQRASEAFF. The CDR3 nucleotides are TGTGCCACCAGTGATCCTCAGCGCGCCAGTGAAGCTTTCTTT.

This clone was observed a single time. V is TRBV24-1 and J is TRBJ2-1; D is ambiguous. The V end lost 2 bases, the J end lost 8 bases, and 12 bases lay between the germline ends. CDR1 and CDR2 from the germline V gene are KGHDR and SFDVKD. The length of the CDR3 is 14 residues. CDR3 sequence: CATSDYRAPDEQFF. CDR3 DNA: TGTGCCACCAGTGATTATCGGGCCCCGGATGAGCAGTTCTTC.

The V gene is TRBV12-5, the J gene TRBJ2-1; D tentatively reads TRBD1 or TRBD2 (5 bases each). The CDR3 loop spans 16 amino acids. In germline, CDR1 is LGHNT, CDR2 FRNRAP. Trimming pared 2 bases from V and 0 bases from J, leaving 11 bases between. CDR3 bases: TGTGCTAGTGGTTTGACCCCCGGGACCTCCTACAATGAGCAGTTCTTC. Protein product: CASGLTPGTSYNEQFF.

Only one count was recorded for this clone. This sequence joins TRBV28 and TRBJ1-6; 10 nucleotides match TRBD1. Trimming took 6 bases from V and 6 from J; bases not matched to a gene: 5. Germline V gene sequence: CDR1 MDHEN, CDR2 SYDVKM. The length of the CDR3 is 15 residues. CDR3 region: CASRGTGDRNSPLHF. The CDR3 DNA follows: TGTGCCAGCAGAGGGACAGGGGATCGTAATTCACCCCTCCACTTT.

This clone was seen just once. The CDR3 loop reads CASSLGAVGTYGYTF. DNA for the CDR3: TGTGCCAGCAGCTTAGGCGCAGTAGGTACCTATGGCTACACCTTC. The gene calls are TRBV7-2 and TRBJ1-2; D remains ambiguous. V was pared by 1 base and J by 4 bases, with 13 bases between. The CDR3 spans 15 residues. From germline, CDR1 is SGHTA and CDR2 FQGNSA.

V gene TRBV3-1 (or the pseudogene TRBV3-2) combines with J gene TRBJ1-2; 11 nucleotides align to TRBD1. CDR3 length: 14 residues. Germline V CDR1 and CDR2: LGHDT, YNNKEL (reference sequence). With 3 bases clipped from V and 8 bases from J, the junction kept 5 bases outside the gene matches. The CDR3 spells CASSHGQGARGYTF. The DNA for the CDR3 is TGTGCCAGCAGCCACGGACAGGGGGCTCGGGGCTACACCTTC.

The J gene is TRBJ2-3, the V gene TRBV6-5, with TRBD2 matching 10 bases. Looked up from germline, CDR1 is MNHEY and CDR2 is SVGAGI. The CDR3 is 16 residues long. Unmatched junction bases numbered 8, after V lost 1 base and J lost 7 bases. The CDR3 region is CASSYLIAGGTHTQYF. CDR3 in DNA: TGTGCCAGCAGTTACTTGATAGCGGGGGGCACGCATACGCAGTATTTT.